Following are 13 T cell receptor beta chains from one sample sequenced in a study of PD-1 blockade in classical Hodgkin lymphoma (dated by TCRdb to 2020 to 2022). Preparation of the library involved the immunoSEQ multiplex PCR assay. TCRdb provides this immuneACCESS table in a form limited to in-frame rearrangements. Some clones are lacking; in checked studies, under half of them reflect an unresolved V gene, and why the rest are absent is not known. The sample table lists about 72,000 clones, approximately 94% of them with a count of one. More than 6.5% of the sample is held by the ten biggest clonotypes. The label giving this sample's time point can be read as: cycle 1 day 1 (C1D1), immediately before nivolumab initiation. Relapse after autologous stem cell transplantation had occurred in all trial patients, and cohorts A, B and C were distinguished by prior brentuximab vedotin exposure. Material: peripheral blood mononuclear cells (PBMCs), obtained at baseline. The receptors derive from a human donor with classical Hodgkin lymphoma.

The CDR3 DNA reads TGTGCCACAGCGTTCGGACAGGGTCTCTACGAGCAGTACTTC. Its translation: CATAFGQGLYEQYF. V is TRBV19 and J is TRBJ2-7, with TRBD1 matching over 8 bases. The ends lost 10 bases at V and 3 bases at J; junction bases unmatched: 11. CDR3 length: 14 residues. Per germline, CDR1 LNHDA and CDR2 SQIVND (reference sequence).

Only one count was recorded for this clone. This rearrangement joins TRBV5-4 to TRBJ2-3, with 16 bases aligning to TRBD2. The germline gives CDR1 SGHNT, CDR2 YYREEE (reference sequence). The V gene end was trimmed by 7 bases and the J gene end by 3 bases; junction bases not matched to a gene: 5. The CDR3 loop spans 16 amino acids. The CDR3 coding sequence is TGTGCCAGCCCGGGACTAGCGGGGGGGTTAACAGATACGCAGTATTTT. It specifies CASPGLAGGLTDTQYF.

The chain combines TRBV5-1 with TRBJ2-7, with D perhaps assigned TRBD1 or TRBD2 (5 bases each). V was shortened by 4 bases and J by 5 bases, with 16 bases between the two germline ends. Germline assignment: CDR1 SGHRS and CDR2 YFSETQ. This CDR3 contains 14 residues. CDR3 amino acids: CASSRGPLPNEQYF. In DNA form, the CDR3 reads TGCGCCAGCAGCCGGGGCCCCCTTCCCAACGAGCAGTACTTC.

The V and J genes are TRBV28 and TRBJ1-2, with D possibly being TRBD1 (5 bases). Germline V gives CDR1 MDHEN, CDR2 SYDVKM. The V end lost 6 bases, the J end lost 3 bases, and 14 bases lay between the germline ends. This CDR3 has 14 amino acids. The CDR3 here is CASSSWDGYYGYTF. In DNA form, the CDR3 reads TGTGCCAGCAGCTCCTGGGACGGATACTATGGCTACACCTTC.

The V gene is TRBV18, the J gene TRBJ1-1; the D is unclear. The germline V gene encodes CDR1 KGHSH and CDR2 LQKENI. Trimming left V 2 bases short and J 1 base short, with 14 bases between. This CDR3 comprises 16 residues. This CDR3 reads CASSPFEEGPNTEAFF. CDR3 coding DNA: TGTGCCAGCTCACCATTCGAGGAGGGCCCGAACACTGAAGCTTTCTTT.

The CDR3 coding sequence is TGTGCCAGCAGCCCGGGACAGAAGAACACTGAAGCTTTCTTT. This sequence encodes CASSPGQKNTEAFF. V usage is TRBV7-6 and J usage is TRBJ1-1; 7 nucleotides line up with TRBD1. The V segment lost 5 bases and the J segment 1 base; nucleotides outside the gene matches: 4. The CDR3 contains 14 residues. The germline V gene encodes CDR1 SGHVS and CDR2 FNYEAQ.

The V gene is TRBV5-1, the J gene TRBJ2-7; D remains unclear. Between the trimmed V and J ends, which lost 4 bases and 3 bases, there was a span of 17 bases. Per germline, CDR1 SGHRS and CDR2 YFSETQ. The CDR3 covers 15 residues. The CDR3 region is CASSREIQFVYEQYF. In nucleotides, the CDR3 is TGCGCCAGCAGCCGAGAAATTCAATTCGTCTACGAGCAGTACTTC.

The CDR3 protein is CAWSVSAGQPQHF. The CDR3 DNA sequence: TGTGCCTGGAGTGTATCGGCAGGTCAGCCCCAGCATTTT. The chain combines TRBV30 with TRBJ1-5; no clear D gene. The CDR3 totals 13 residues. V lost 0 bases and J lost 6, with 9 bases in between. Germline V gene sequence: CDR1 GTSNPN, CDR2 SVGIG (reference sequence).

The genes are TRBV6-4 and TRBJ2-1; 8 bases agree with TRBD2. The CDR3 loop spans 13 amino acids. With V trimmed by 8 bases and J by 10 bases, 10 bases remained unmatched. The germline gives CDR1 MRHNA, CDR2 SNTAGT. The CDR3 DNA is TGTGCCAGCCCCAGCGGGAGTGGGAACGAGCAGTTCTTC. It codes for CASPSGSGNEQFF.

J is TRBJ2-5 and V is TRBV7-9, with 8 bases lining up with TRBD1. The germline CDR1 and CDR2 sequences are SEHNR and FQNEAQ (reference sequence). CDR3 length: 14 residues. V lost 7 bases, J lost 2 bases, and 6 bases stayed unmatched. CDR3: CASILDRAQETQYF. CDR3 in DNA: TGTGCCAGCATTCTGGACAGGGCACAAGAGACCCAGTACTTC.

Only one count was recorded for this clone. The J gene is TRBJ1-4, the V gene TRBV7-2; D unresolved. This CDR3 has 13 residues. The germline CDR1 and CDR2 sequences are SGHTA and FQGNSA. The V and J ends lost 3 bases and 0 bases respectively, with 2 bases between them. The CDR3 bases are TGTGCCAGCAGCTTGTCAACTAATGAAAAACTGTTTTTT. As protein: CASSLSTNEKLFF.

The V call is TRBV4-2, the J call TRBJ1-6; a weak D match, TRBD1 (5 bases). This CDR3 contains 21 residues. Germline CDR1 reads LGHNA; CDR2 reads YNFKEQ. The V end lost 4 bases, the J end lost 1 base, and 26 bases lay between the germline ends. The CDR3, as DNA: TGTGCCAGCAGCCCGAGACGACAGTCCGTTTCCCTCAGGTCCTATAATTCACCCCTCCACTTT. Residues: CASSPRRQSVSLRSYNSPLHF.

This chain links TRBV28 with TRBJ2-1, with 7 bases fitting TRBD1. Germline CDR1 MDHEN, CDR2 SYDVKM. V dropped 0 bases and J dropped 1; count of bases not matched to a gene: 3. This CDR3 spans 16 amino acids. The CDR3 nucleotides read TGTGCCAGCAGTTTATGGGGGGACAGTTCCTACAATGAGCAGTTCTTC. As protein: CASSLWGDSSYNEQFF.